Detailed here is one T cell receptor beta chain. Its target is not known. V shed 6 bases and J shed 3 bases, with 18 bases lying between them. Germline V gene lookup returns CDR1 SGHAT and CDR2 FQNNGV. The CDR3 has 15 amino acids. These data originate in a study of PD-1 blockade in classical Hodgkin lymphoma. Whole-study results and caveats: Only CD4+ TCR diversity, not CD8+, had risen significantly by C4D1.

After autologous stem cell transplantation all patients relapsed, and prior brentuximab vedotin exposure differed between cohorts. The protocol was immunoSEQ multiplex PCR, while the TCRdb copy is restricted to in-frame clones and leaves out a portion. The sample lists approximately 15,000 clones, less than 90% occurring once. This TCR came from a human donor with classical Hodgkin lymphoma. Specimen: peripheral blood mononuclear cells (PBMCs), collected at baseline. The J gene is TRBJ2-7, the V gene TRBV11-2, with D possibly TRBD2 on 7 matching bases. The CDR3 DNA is TGTGCCAGCAGGGAAATGGGGGCGGGAGTCTACGAGCAGTACTTC. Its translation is CASREMGAGVYEQYF.